These 20 T cell receptor beta chains were all obtained from the same sample, sequenced in a study of cytomegalovirus exposure and HLA in healthy donors. The study ran its PCR with 60 Vbeta and 13 Jbeta primers. Sequenced by immunoSEQ multiplex PCR; TCRdb stores in-frame clones only, minus some. Found here are some 94,000 clones, 69% of them singletons; the top ten hold approximately 2.7%. The sequencing input was PBMCs. The receptors were gathered from a man aged 50-60 years in good health and CMV-seronegative.

The J gene is TRBJ1-5, the V gene TRBV2, with unresolved D. The length of the CDR3 is 15 residues. V was trimmed by 8 bases and J by 0 bases, leaving 14 bases between them. Germline CDR1 is SNHLY and CDR2 is FYNNEI. CDR3 amino acids: CASSPEGYSNQPQHF. The CDR3 bases are TGTGCCAGCTCCCCGGAGGGATATAGCAATCAGCCCCAGCATTTT.

The chain has TRBV5-6 and TRBJ1-1, with a tentative D call TRBD1 (6 bases). Germline V gene sequence: CDR1 SGHDT, CDR2 YYEEEE. The CDR3 consists of 14 residues. The V and J ends lost 4 bases and 1 base respectively, with 11 bases between them. This chain's CDR3 is CASSRDTRNTEAFF. The CDR3 bases are TGTGCCAGCAGCCGGGACACTAGGAACACTGAAGCTTTCTTT.

The chain combines TRBV9 with TRBJ1-3; perhaps TRBD1 as D (5 bases). This CDR3 spans 17 amino acids. The V end lost 3 bases, the J end lost 1 base, and 17 bases lay between the germline ends. Germline V gene data show CDR1 as SGDLS and CDR2 as YYNGEE. CDR3 residues: CASSAGLSISSGNTIYF. In DNA, the CDR3 is TGTGCCAGCAGCGCGGGACTCTCGATATCATCTGGAAACACCATATATTTT.

This chain uses TRBV29-1 with TRBJ1-2; possibly TRBD1 for D (5 bases). The length of the CDR3 is 13 residues. Germline CDR1 is SQVTM and CDR2 is ANQGSEA. Trimming took off 4 bases at V and 2 bases at J, with 11 bases between the two ends. The CDR3 reads CSVVWDLNYGYTF. CDR3 bases: TGCAGCGTTGTCTGGGACTTAAACTATGGCTACACCTTC.

The rearrangement joins TRBV6-6 to TRBJ2-7, with D possibly matching TRBD1 (5 bases). Trimming took 5 bases from V and 2 from J, leaving 19 bases between them. The CDR3 spans 16 residues. Germline CDR1 MNHNY, CDR2 SVGAGI (reference sequence). The CDR3 coding sequence is TGTGCCAGCAGTGCGGTACAGGCCTCGACCCCCTACGAGCAGTACTTC. This gives the protein CASSAVQASTPYEQYF.

J is TRBJ1-2 and V is TRBV4-2, with 11 nucleotides matching TRBD1. The V and J ends lost 2 bases and 4 bases, in that order; junction bases with no gene match: 6. This CDR3 spans 16 amino acids. Germline-derived CDR1 and CDR2 are LGHNA and YNFKEQ. In DNA form, the CDR3 reads TGTGCCAGCAGCCAATGGACAGGGGGCGATATCTATGGCTACACCTTC. This gives the protein CASSQWTGGDIYGYTF.

The genes are TRBV5-1 and TRBJ2-5, with a tentative D call TRBD1 (6 bases). This CDR3 is 13 amino acids long. Deletions cut 4 bases from V and 5 bases from J, with 12 bases between. CDR1 is SGHRS and CDR2 is YFSETQ in the germline V gene. CDR3 in amino acids: CASSPDRRETQYF. The DNA of the CDR3 is TGCGCCAGCAGCCCAGACAGGAGGGAGACCCAGTACTTC. The variable domain in full, with the rest retrieved from reference TRBV5-1 and TRBJ2-5, is KAGVTQTPRYLIKTRGQQVTLSCSPISGHRSVSWYQQTPGQGLQFLFEYFSETQRNKGNFPGRFSGRQFSNSRSEMNVSTLELGDSALYLCASSPDRRETQYFGPGTRLLVL.

V is TRBV11-2 and J is TRBJ2-5; 7 bases line up with TRBD1. The CDR3 extends over 13 amino acids. In germline, CDR1 is SGHAT, CDR2 FQNNGV. The junction had 6 bases not matched to a gene; V was cut back by 5 bases and J by 6 bases. CDR3 bases: TGTGCCAGCAGCCCTGGGGACAGACAGACCCAGTACTTC. Protein product: CASSPGDRQTQYF.

The V call is TRBV25-1, the J call TRBJ1-4; D remains unclear. This CDR3 comprises 15 residues. Germline CDR1 MGHDK, CDR2 SYGVNS. V gave up 5 bases and J gave up 0 bases, with 10 bases separating them. CDR3 coding DNA: TGTGCCAGCAGTAATGTGAGGGCAACTAATGAAAAACTGTTTTTT. It codes for CASSNVRATNEKLFF.

This rearrangement joins TRBV9 to TRBJ2-1; no clear D. Trimming removed 1 base from V and 0 bases from J, with 11 bases in between. The CDR3 sequence is 16 residues long. The germline gives CDR1 SGDLS, CDR2 YYNGEE. This chain's CDR3 is CASSVTGSSSYNEQFF. The CDR3 DNA reads as TGTGCCAGCAGCGTAACCGGGTCCAGCTCCTACAATGAGCAGTTCTTC.

The rearrangement uses TRBV27 and TRBJ1-5; 9 nucleotides align to TRBD1. V gave up 2 bases and J gave up 0 bases; unmatched junction bases: 5. Germline CDR1 MNHEY, CDR2 SMNVEV (reference sequence). This CDR3 comprises 17 residues. The CDR3 region is CASSLRGTGYSNQPQHF. The CDR3 nucleotides read TGTGCCAGCAGTTTAAGGGGGACAGGGTATAGCAATCAGCCCCAGCATTTT.

The V call is TRBV6-5, the J call TRBJ1-2, with D uncertain. Trimming cost V 0 bases and J 2 bases, with 7 bases left between them. Germline CDR1 MNHEY, CDR2 SVGAGI. This CDR3 comprises 14 residues. The CDR3 loop reads CASSYSTGNYGYTF. The CDR3 bases are TGTGCCAGCAGTTACTCGACCGGGAACTATGGCTACACCTTC.

The gene calls are TRBV2 and TRBJ2-3, with 10 bases that match TRBD2. Trimming at V came to 5 bases and at J to 4 bases, leaving 0 bases not matched to a gene. From germline, CDR1 is SNHLY and CDR2 FYNNEI. The CDR3 loop spans 13 amino acids. This CDR3 is CASSSGGADTQYF. CDR3 DNA: TGTGCCAGCAGTAGCGGGGGGGCAGATACGCAGTATTTT.

This clone was seen only once. This chain links TRBV4-3 with TRBJ1-3; TRBD1 is a possible D gene (6 bases). The V end lost 2 bases, the J end lost 8 bases, and 7 bases lay between the germline ends. The CDR3 has 12 residues. CDR1 and CDR2 (germline): LGHNA, YSLEER. In DNA form, the CDR3 reads TGCGCCAGCAGCCAACCAGGGGACACCATATATTTT. Its translation: CASSQPGDTIYF.

The rearrangement joins TRBV7-9 to TRBJ2-5; the match to TRBD1 covers 11 bases. Germline-derived CDR1 and CDR2 are SEHNR and FQNEAQ (reference sequence). V was pared by 1 base and J by 2 bases, with 9 bases of the junction left unmatched. The CDR3 is 18 residues long. The chain's CDR3 is CASSLGGDRGSRQETQYF. The CDR3 DNA sequence: TGTGCCAGCAGCTTAGGAGGGGACAGGGGGAGTCGGCAAGAGACCCAGTACTTC.

The genes are TRBV15 and TRBJ1-1; no clear D. CDR3 size: 15 residues. Germline CDR1 is LNHNV and CDR2 is YYDKDF (reference sequence). V lost 3 bases to trimming and J lost 0 bases, with 11 bases between them. The CDR3: CATSRATELNTEAFF. The CDR3 DNA sequence: TGTGCCACCAGCAGGGCCACAGAATTGAACACTGAAGCTTTCTTT.

This chain joins TRBV6-6 and TRBJ2-5; no firm D call. The germline gives CDR1 MNHNY, CDR2 SVGAGI (reference sequence). V was clipped by 5 bases and J by 5 bases, with 6 bases between them. The CDR3 length is 11 residues. This CDR3 is CASSARETQYF. The DNA for the CDR3 is TGTGCCAGCAGTGCGAGGGAGACCCAGTACTTC.

This clone was found a few times. V and J are TRBV4-1 and TRBJ2-6; unclear D gene. This CDR3 has 17 amino acids. Germline loops: CDR1 MGHRA, CDR2 YSYEKL. Trimming cost V 1 base and J 0 bases, with 10 bases left between them. The CDR3 region has the DNA TGCGCCAGCAGCCAAGTGCAGGTCCCCTCTGGGGCCAACGTCCTGACTTTC. Its translation is CASSQVQVPSGANVLTF.

The rearrangement links TRBV5-4 to TRBJ1-2, with D unresolved. Germline assignment: CDR1 SGHNT and CDR2 YYREEE (reference sequence). The CDR3 spans 15 residues. With 0 bases removed from V and 7 bases from J, the gap between germline ends came to 16 bases. The CDR3 is CASSLAGRRGGGYTF. CDR3 bases: TGTGCCAGCAGCTTGGCCGGCAGGCGGGGAGGTGGCTACACCTTC.

In this sample, this clone turned up once. The V call is TRBV7-2, the J call TRBJ1-1; 8 bases are a match to TRBD1. Germline CDR1 SGHTA, CDR2 FQGNSA. The CDR3 covers 14 residues. V shed 5 bases, J shed 3 bases, and the junction held 5 bases outside the gene matches. The CDR3 DNA reads as TGTGCCAGCAGCGCTCGGACAGGGCACACTGAAGCTTTCTTT. This sequence encodes CASSARTGHTEAFF.